This T cell receptor (beta chain) is drawn from a study of blood T cell repertoires in COVID-19. Study details: Acute-phase and convalescent COVID-19 samples originated in the United States, Italy and Spain. PBMCs, B-cell-depleted T cells, or T cells were the source of the cDNA or gDNA that made up the material.

CDR3 size: 13 residues. V was clipped by 3 bases and J by 5 bases, with 12 bases between them. Germline CDR1 is SGHRS and CDR2 is YFSETQ. Original handling: For nucleated cells, counts were estimated from reference gene primer amplification. Sequenced by immunoSEQ multiplex PCR; TCRdb stores in-frame clones only, minus some. D and trimming were read from the DNA, whereas the V and J calls and clone size are those reported in that table. This sample yields about 94,000 clones, of which roughly 80% are seen a single time; 15% to 20% belongs to the top ten. Material: peripheral blood. This clonotype was sampled from a human donor in a cohort sampled during active COVID-19. The V gene is TRBV5-1, the J gene TRBJ2-7; D call uncertain. The CDR3, as DNA: TGCGCCAGCAGCTCTATTACTGAGGACGAGCAGTACTTC. Its translation is CASSSITEDEQYF.